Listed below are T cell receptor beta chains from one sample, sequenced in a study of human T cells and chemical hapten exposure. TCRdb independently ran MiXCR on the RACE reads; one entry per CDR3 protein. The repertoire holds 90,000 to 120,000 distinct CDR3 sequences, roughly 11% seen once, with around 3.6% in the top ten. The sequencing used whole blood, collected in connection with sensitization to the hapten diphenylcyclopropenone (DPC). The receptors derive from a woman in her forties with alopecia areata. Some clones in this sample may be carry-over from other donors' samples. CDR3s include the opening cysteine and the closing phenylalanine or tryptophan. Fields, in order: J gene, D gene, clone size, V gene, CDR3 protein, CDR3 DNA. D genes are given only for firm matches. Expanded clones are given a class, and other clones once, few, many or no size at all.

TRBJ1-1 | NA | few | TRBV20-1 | CSARPQGRLMNTEAFF | TGCAGTGCTAGACCTCAGGGGCGCCTGATGAACACTGAAGCTTTCTTT
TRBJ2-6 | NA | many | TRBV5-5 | CASSLVGAGANVLTF | TGTGCCAGCAGCTTGGTTGGGGCTGGGGCCAACGTCCTGACTTTC
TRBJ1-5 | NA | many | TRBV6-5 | CASRRNRVGNQPQHF | TGTGCCAGCAGGCGAAACAGGGTTGGGAATCAGCCCCAGCATTTT
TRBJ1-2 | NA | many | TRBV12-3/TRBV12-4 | CASSLAGTYGYTF | TGTGCCAGCAGTTTAGCAGGGACCTATGGCTACACCTTC
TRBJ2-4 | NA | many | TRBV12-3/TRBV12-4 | CASGYGHLAKNIQYF | TGTGCCAGCGGATACGGACACCTAGCCAAAAACATTCAGTACTTC
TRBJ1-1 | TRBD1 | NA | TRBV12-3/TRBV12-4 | CASSFDTGGLAEAFF | TGTGCCAGCAGTTTCGACACAGGGGGCCTAGCTGAAGCTTTCTTT
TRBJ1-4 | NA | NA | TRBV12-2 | CASRLEAGAREKLFF | TGTGCAAGTCGCTTAGAGGCGGGGGCGCGGGAAAAACTGTTTTTT
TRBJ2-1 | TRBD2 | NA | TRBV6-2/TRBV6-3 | CASSYPGLAGEGSYNEQFF | TGTGCCAGCAGTTACCCCGGACTAGCGGGAGAGGGTTCCTACAATGAGCAGTTCTTC
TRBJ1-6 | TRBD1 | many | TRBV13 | CASSLGQVDSPLHF | TGTGCCAGCAGCTTGGGACAGGTGGATTCACCCCTCCACTTT
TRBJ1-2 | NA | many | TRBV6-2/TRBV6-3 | CASSYKGRHGYTF | TGTGCCAGCAGTTACAAGGGGCGACATGGCTACACCTTC
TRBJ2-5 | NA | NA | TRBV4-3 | CASSQAVSRTPAETQYF | TGCGCCAGCAGCCAAGCAGTTTCAAGGACTCCCGCGGAGACCCAGTACTTC
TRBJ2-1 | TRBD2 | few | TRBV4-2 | CASSQVLAGGYNEQFF | TGTGCCAGCAGCCAAGTGCTGGCGGGGGGTTACAATGAGCAGTTCTTC
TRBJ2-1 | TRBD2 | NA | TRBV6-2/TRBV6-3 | CASSWVAGDVYNEQFF | TGTGCCAGCAGTTGGGTAGCGGGGGACGTCTACAATGAGCAGTTCTTC
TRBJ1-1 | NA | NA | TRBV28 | CASSFETGKKGNSGNTEAFF | TGTGCCAGCAGTTTCGAAACAGGGAAGAAGGGGAATTCGGGTAACACTGAAGCTTTCTTT
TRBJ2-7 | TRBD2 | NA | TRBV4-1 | CASSQRLADYEQYF | TGCGCCAGCAGCCAACGTCTAGCGGACTACGAGCAGTACTTC
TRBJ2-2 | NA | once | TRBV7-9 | CASSKDWGTGELFF | TGTGCCAGCAGCAAGGATTGGGGCACCGGGGAGCTGTTTTTT
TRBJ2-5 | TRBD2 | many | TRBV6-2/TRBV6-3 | CASSYTAGGFGTQYF | TGTGCCAGCAGTTACACCGCCGGGGGGTTTGGGACCCAGTACTTC
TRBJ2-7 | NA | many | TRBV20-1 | CSASGGRGGEQYF | TGCAGTGCTAGCGGGGGCAGGGGTGGCGAGCAGTACTTC
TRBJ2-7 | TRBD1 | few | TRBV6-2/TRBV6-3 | CASSYPRGLFYEQYF | TGTGCCAGCAGTTACCCCAGGGGGCTGTTCTACGAGCAGTACTTC
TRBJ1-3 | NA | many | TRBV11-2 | CASRAAQAGNTIYF | TGTGCCAGCAGAGCCGCCCAGGCGGGAAACACCATATATTTT
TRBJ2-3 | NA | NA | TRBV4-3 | CASSRDRDTQYF | TGCGCCAGCAGTCGAGACCGAGATACGCAGTATTTT
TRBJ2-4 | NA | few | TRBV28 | CASSSQGWDIQYF | TGTGCCAGCAGTTCCCAGGGTTGGGACATTCAGTACTTC
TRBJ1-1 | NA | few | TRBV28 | CASSPQGFRGTENTEAFF | TGTGCCAGCAGTCCACAGGGTTTTCGAGGTACTGAGAACACTGAAGCTTTCTTT
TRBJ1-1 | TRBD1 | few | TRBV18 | CASSLQTGLITEAFF | TGTGCCAGCTCACTCCAGACAGGGCTGATCACTGAAGCTTTCTTT
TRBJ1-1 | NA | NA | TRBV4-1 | CASSLSGRDSFSF | TGCGCCAGCAGCCTCTCTGGTAGGGACTCCTTCAGCTTT
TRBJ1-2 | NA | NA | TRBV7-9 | CASSSSNNYGYTF | TGTGCCAGCAGCTCCTCAAATAACTATGGCTACACCTTC
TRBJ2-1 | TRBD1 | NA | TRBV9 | CASSVDLTDRGNNEQFF | TGTGCCAGCAGCGTCGACCTCACCGACAGGGGCAATAATGAGCAGTTCTTC
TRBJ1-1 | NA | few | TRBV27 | CASSLGGQGLFITEAFF | TGTGCCAGCAGTTTAGGTGGGCAGGGATTGTTTATCACTGAAGCTTTCTTT
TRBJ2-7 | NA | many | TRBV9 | CASSLSPAYEQYF | TGTGCCAGCAGCCTCAGTCCGGCCTACGAGCAGTACTTC
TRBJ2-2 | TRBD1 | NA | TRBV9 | CASRRTGNSGELFF | TGTGCCAGCCGTCGGACAGGGAACTCCGGGGAGCTGTTTTTT
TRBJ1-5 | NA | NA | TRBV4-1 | CASSPQGEYQPQHF | TGTGCCAGCAGTCCGCAGGGAGAGTACCAGCCCCAGCATTTT
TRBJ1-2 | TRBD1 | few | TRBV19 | CASSTRGQGASSPNDGYTF | TGTGCCAGTAGTACTCGGGGACAGGGGGCCTCATCGCCCAACGATGGCTACACCTTC
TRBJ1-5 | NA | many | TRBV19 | CASSSSPGTHSNQPQHF | TGTGCCAGTAGTTCTTCCCCCGGGACCCATAGCAATCAGCCCCAGCATTTT
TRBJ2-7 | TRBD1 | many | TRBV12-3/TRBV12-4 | CASSPTWDRGHEQYF | TGTGCCAGCAGTCCAACTTGGGACAGGGGTCACGAGCAGTACTTC
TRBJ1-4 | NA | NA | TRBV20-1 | CSASLGWGNEKLFF | TGCAGTGCTAGTTTAGGGTGGGGCAATGAAAAACTGTTTTTT
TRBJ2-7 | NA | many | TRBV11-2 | CASSPVGLDEQYF | TGTGCCAGCAGCCCTGTGGGGCTAGACGAGCAGTACTTC
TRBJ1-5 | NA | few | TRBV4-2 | CASSQEAGAQPQHF | TGTGCCAGCAGCCAAGAGGCAGGGGCTCAGCCCCAGCATTTT
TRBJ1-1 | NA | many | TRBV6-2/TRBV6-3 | CASSWGLWNTEAFF | TGTGCCAGCAGTTGGGGTTTGTGGAACACTGAAGCTTTCTTT
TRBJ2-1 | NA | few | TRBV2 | CASRINEQFF | TGTGCCAGCAGGATCAATGAGCAGTTCTTC
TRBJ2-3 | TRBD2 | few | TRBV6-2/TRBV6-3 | CASSYSPSGGVRDTQYF | TGTGCCAGCAGTTACTCCCCTAGCGGGGGGGTGAGAGATACGCAGTATTTT
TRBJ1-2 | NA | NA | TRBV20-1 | CSARDMGANGYTF | TGCAGTGCTAGAGATATGGGGGCAAATGGCTACACCTTC